The 26 T cell receptor beta chains below were found in one sample sequenced in a study of blood T cells in healthy people across ages. A second PCR of about 6 to 12 cycles used a sample-barcoded 5' primer and a J-beta primer mix. MiXCR, applied by TCRdb to the 5' RACE reads, yields one record per CDR3 protein. The sample holds fewer than 750,000 distinct CDR3 sequences, roughly 43% seen once. The sequencing input was blood. Receptors originate from a man older than 75 in good health.

The chain has TRBV29-1 and TRBJ2-1; possibly TRBD1 for D (6 bases). With 8 bases removed from V and 4 bases from J, the gap between germline ends came to 18 bases. Germline assignment: CDR1 SQVTM and CDR2 ANQGSEA. CDR3 length: 14 residues. The CDR3 DNA reads TGCAGCCCTGTTCCCCAGGGGAAGTACAATGAGCAGTTCTTC. Translation: CSPVPQGKYNEQFF.

The V and J genes are TRBV4-3 and TRBJ1-2; D might be TRBD1 (5 bases). Trimming stripped 2 bases from V and 9 bases from J, with 19 bases between. There are 15 residues in the CDR3. The V gene's germline CDR1 is LGHNA and CDR2 YSLEER. CDR3 in amino acids: CASSQTLGRGVSYTF. CDR3 nucleotide sequence: TGCGCCAGCAGCCAAACCCTGGGGAGGGGAGTGAGCTACACCTTC.

This chain joins TRBV7-2 and TRBJ2-1; unclear D gene. Trimming took off 1 base at V and 7 bases at J, with 8 bases between the two ends. From germline, CDR1 is SGHTA and CDR2 FQGNSA. This CDR3 is 13 amino acids long. The CDR3 nucleotides are TGTGCCAGCAGCTTAGACCCCCAGAATGAGCAGTTCTTC. Translation gives CASSLDPQNEQFF.

This chain connects TRBV10-3 to TRBJ2-7; D not certain. The DNA end is a closer match to TRBJ2-5, so the J assignment may be wrong. The CDR3 is made up of 15 amino acids. Germline V gene data show CDR1 as ENHRY and CDR2 as SYGVKD. CDR3 DNA: TGTGCCATCAGTGAAAGGAGCCCGTCCCAAGAGACCCAGTACTTC. Its protein is CAISERSPSQETQYF.

This chain uses TRBV2 with TRBJ2-1, with TRBD1 matching over 10 bases. V dropped 7 bases and J dropped 9; count of bases not matched to a gene: 12. The CDR3 sequence is 15 residues long. Germline assignment: CDR1 SNHLY and CDR2 FYNNEI. The CDR3 DNA reads TGTGCCAGCATCGACGACAGGGGGCGCGTCAGTGAGCAGTTCTTC. Translation gives CASIDDRGRVSEQFF.

The CDR3 here is CASSLSFGTARRKGGYTF. The CDR3 bases are TGTGCCAGCAGTTTAAGTTTTGGGACAGCGAGAAGAAAGGGTGGCTACACCTTC. The J gene is TRBJ1-2, the V gene TRBV12-3 or TRBV12-4, with TRBD1 matching 7 bases. V was clipped by 2 bases and J by 7 bases; unmatched bases: 19. CDR3 length: 18 amino acids.

CDR3 protein: CASSPTPAGAGTDTQYF. As DNA, the CDR3 is TGTGCCAGCAGTCCCACCCCAGCGGGAGCGGGCACAGATACGCAGTATTTT. The chain uses TRBV2 and TRBJ2-3; 8 positions agree with TRBD2. Per germline, CDR1 SNHLY and CDR2 FYNNEI. The ends lost 5 bases at V and 1 base at J; junction bases unmatched: 11. The CDR3 consists of 17 residues.

The CDR3 reads CASSLESTEAFF. In nucleotides, the CDR3 is TGTGCCAGCAGCTTAGAAAGCACTGAAGCTTTCTTT. The gene calls are TRBV7-8 and TRBJ1-1; D is undetermined. Germline V gene sequence: CDR1 SGHVS, CDR2 FQNEAQ. This CDR3 contains 12 residues. Trimming removed 1 base at V and 4 bases at J, with 4 bases between.

The rearrangement joins TRBV27 to TRBJ2-3; the D gene is possibly TRBD2 (6 bases). Germline CDR1 is MNHEY and CDR2 is SMNVEV (reference sequence). Deletions cut 7 bases from V and 1 base from J, with 15 bases between. CDR3 size: 15 residues. Here the CDR3 reads CASTGGARGTDTQYF. The DNA of the CDR3 is TGTGCCAGCACCGGGGGAGCTAGGGGCACAGATACGCAGTATTTT.

In nucleotides, the CDR3 is TGCAGCGTTGTCCGGGATTACTCGAACACTGAAGCTTTCTTT. The encoded protein is CSVVRDYSNTEAFF. The J gene is TRBJ1-1, the V gene TRBV29-1, with no clear D. V lost 4 bases, J lost 1 base, and 13 bases lay in between. The CDR3 consists of 14 residues. CDR1 and CDR2 from the germline V gene are SQVTM and ANQGSEA. The whole variable domain, filled in from reference TRBV29-1 and TRBJ1-1, reads SAVISQKPSRDICQRGTSLTIQCQVDSQVTMMFWYRQQPGQSLTLIATANQGSEATYESGFVIDKFPISRPNLTFSTLTVSNMSPEDSSIYLCSVVRDYSNTEAFFGQGTRLTVV.

This clonotype has a handful of counts. This sequence joins TRBV6-2 or TRBV6-3 and TRBJ2-4, with D unclear. Germline CDR1 and CDR2: MNHEY and SVGEGT. V lost 8 bases, J lost 13 bases, and 15 bases lay in between. CDR3 length equals 11 residues. CDR3 sequence: CASGLGRLQYF. The CDR3, as DNA: TGTGCCAGCGGATTAGGGCGTCTGCAGTACTTC.

The table lists this clonotype with many counts. The chain carries TRBV6-6 and TRBJ2-1, with 8 bases matching TRBD2. The germline gives CDR1 MNHNY, CDR2 SVGAGI (reference sequence). Losses at the gene ends were 0 bases for V and 8 bases for J; bases not matched to a gene: 6. The CDR3 spans 15 residues. CDR3 sequence: CASSYSRGLDYEQFF. CDR3 DNA sequence: TGTGCCAGCAGTTACTCGAGGGGACTAGACTATGAGCAGTTCTTC.

The rearrangement links TRBV3-1 to TRBJ2-7; D tentatively fits TRBD1 or TRBD2 (5 bases each). Germline values: CDR1 LGHDT, CDR2 YNNKEL (reference sequence). V lost 4 bases to trimming and J lost 3 bases, with 16 bases between them. CDR3 size: 15 residues. The CDR3 DNA reads TGTGCCAGCAGCCCCCCGGGACCCATATTCTACGAGCAGTACTTC. It encodes CASSPPGPIFYEQYF.

V usage is TRBV7-9 and J usage is TRBJ1-4; 8 nucleotides match TRBD1. Per germline, CDR1 SEHNR and CDR2 FQNEAQ (reference sequence). Trimming at V came to 5 bases and at J to 1 base, leaving 6 bases not matched to a gene. CDR3 length equals 16 residues. Written as DNA, the CDR3 is TGTGCCAGCAGCCCACAGGGGGGGCAAACTAATGAAAAACTGTTTTTT. This encodes CASSPQGGQTNEKLFF.

With respect to this clonotype: A read error may account for a junction end that differs from germline. The rearrangement joins TRBV29-1 to TRBJ2-3; 8 bases line up with TRBD1. Germline V gene sequence: CDR1 SQVTM, CDR2 ANQGSEA. This CDR3 region has 14 residues. The CDR3 protein is CSVAWTGGTGTQYF. In nucleotides, the CDR3 is TGCAGCGTTGCGTGGACGGGTGGGACAGGTACGCAGTATTTT.

This clonotype was counted a single time. A much larger clone differs by one base, so this may be a read error. The chain joins TRBV6-5 to TRBJ2-7; 7 positions match TRBD1. The germline V gene encodes CDR1 MNHEY and CDR2 SVGAGI. The V gene end was trimmed by 8 bases and the J gene end by 0 bases; junction bases not matched to a gene: 10. The CDR3 has 15 amino acids. CDR3: CASSTGCHSSYEQYF. The CDR3 DNA follows: TGTGCCAGCTCGACAGGGTGCCATAGCTCCTACGAGCAGTACTTC.

The chain couples TRBV20-1 to TRBJ2-7; D is uncertain. Germline loops: CDR1 DFQATT, CDR2 SNEGSKA (reference sequence). V lost 3 bases, J lost 2 bases, and 5 bases lay in between. The CDR3 consists of 11 residues. The CDR3 coding sequence is TGCAGTGCTAGCGGGCCCTACGAGCAGTACTTC. Amino acid sequence: CSASGPYEQYF.

This chain joins TRBV3-1 and TRBJ2-1; 12 bases are shared with TRBD1. The CDR3 consists of 16 residues. The junction had 7 bases not matched to a gene; V was cut back by 3 bases and J by 7 bases. Germline assignment: CDR1 LGHDT and CDR2 YNNKEL (reference sequence). The CDR3 spells CASSQRGQGANNEQFF. For the CDR3, the DNA is TGTGCCAGCAGCCAGAGGGGACAGGGGGCCAATAATGAGCAGTTCTTC.

This clonotype occurred a few times. The chain couples TRBV11-2 to TRBJ2-3; possibly TRBD1 for D (6 bases). CDR3 length: 11 residues. Per germline, CDR1 SGHAT and CDR2 FQNNGV. Trimming took 5 bases from V and 7 from J, leaving 7 bases between them. The DNA for the CDR3 is TGTGCCAGCAGCAGGGGGAATACGCAGTATTTT. This translates into CASSRGNTQYF.

The chain joins TRBV9 to TRBJ2-1; D might be TRBD1 or TRBD2, each matching 5 bases. Germline values: CDR1 SGDLS, CDR2 YYNGEE. Between the trimmed V and J ends, which lost 4 bases and 6 bases, there was a span of 20 bases. CDR3 length: 16 amino acids. Written as DNA, the CDR3 is TGTGCCAGCAGCCGGGACCCCGGGGTCACAATCAATGAGCAGTTCTTC. Protein product: CASSRDPGVTINEQFF. Full variable domain (outside the CDR3, taken from reference TRBV9 and TRBJ2-1): DSGVTQTPKHLITATGQRVTLRCSPRSGDLSVYWYQQSLDQGLQFLIQYYNGEERAKGNILERFSAQQFPDLHSELNLSSLELGDSALYFCASSRDPGVTINEQFFGPGTRLTVL.

This clonotype was seen many times. The V gene is TRBV6-6, the J gene TRBJ1-5, with unresolved D. The CDR3 runs 12 residues. Trimming removed 7 bases from V and 2 bases from J, with 6 bases in between. The germline V gene encodes CDR1 MNHNY and CDR2 SVGAGI (reference sequence). DNA for the CDR3: TGTGCCAGCACCCGGGGCAATCAGCCCCAGCATTTT. It translates to CASTRGNQPQHF.

In DNA, the CDR3 is TGCGCCAGCAGCCAAGATCCCAGCAGGACCTACGAGCAGTACTTC. It encodes CASSQDPSRTYEQYF. The gene calls are TRBV4-3 and TRBJ2-7, with D unresolved. V shed 0 bases and J shed 2 bases, with 11 bases lying between them. The CDR3 consists of 15 residues. Germline V lookup: CDR1 LGHNA, CDR2 YSLEER.

The rearrangement uses TRBV27 and TRBJ2-7; no clear D. V was trimmed by 0 bases and J by 12 bases, leaving 24 bases between them. CDR1 is MNHEY and CDR2 is SMNVEV in the germline V gene (reference sequence). The CDR3 is 16 amino acids. The CDR3 reads CASSLSPTQTLARSYF. The CDR3 bases are TGTGCCAGCAGTTTATCACCCACCCAAACTTTAGCTCGCTCGTACTTC.

The V call is TRBV7-2, the J call TRBJ2-3; D is unresolved. Germline lookup yields CDR1 SGHTA and CDR2 FQGNSA. The V end lost 5 bases, the J end lost 14 bases, and 17 bases lay between the germline ends. The CDR3 extends over 12 amino acids. This CDR3 reads CASSPPGRLGYF. The CDR3 DNA reads TGTGCCAGCAGCCCCCCGGGCAGGTTGGGGTATTTT.

This clonotype has more than one count but fewer than ten. The chain has TRBV20-1 and TRBJ2-5; D possibly corresponds to TRBD2 (6 bases). Germline CDR1 reads DFQATT; CDR2 reads SNEGSKA (reference sequence). V lost 6 bases, J lost 2 bases, and 13 bases lay in between. CDR3 length: 13 residues. The CDR3 DNA reads as TGCAGTGCAGATCAGGGACTGCAAGAGACCCAGTACTTC. Its protein is CSADQGLQETQYF.

V and J are TRBV11-2 and TRBJ2-5; D is uncertain. The last part of the DNA fits TRBJ2-7 better; the J call may be wrong. The germline V gene has CDR1 SGHAT and CDR2 FQNNGV. The CDR3 is 13 amino acids. The CDR3 coding sequence is TGTGCCAGCAGCCCTAGGGCAGGATACGAGCAGTACTTC. This gives the protein CASSPRAGYEQYF.